A selection of T cell receptor beta chains follows, all from one sample in a study of T-cell reconstitution after alpha-beta-depleted transplantation in children. TCRdb recomputed calls from the PCR reads with MiXCR, one row per CDR3 protein. The sample contains 250,000 to 300,000 distinct CDR3 sequences, around 7.1% of which appear only once. Sequenced here: peripheral blood, sampled 360 days after TCRalphabeta/CD19-depleted stem cell transplant. The receptors were sampled from a female patient younger than 10 who had a stem cell transplant for Fanconi anemia, so the T cells may come from the graft donor. CDR3s leave out the opening cysteine and the closing phenylalanine or tryptophan. The order of the fields is CDR3 protein, CDR3 length, V gene, clone size, J gene. Part of the rows lack a size; the others show once, few, many or a class for expanded clones.

CDR3: ASSVASLWNEQF
length: 12
V: TRBV9
size: -
J: TRBJ2-1

CDR3: SVAEPLGRLQY
length: 11
V: TRBV29-1
size: -
J: TRBJ2-7

CDR3: SVGGRAYEQY
length: 10
V: TRBV20-1
size: many
J: TRBJ2-7

CDR3: AISVGPNRAEQY
length: 12
V: TRBV10-3
size: many
J: TRBJ2-7

CDR3: ASSLMGPSYEQY
length: 12
V: TRBV7-8
size: many
J: TRBJ2-7

CDR3: SVAPRQGANTGELF
length: 14
V: TRBV29-1
size: many
J: TRBJ2-2

CDR3: ASSYSRQGAGQPQH
length: 14
V: TRBV6-5
size: -
J: TRBJ1-5

CDR3: ASSRQGFYEQY
length: 11
V: TRBV25-1
size: many
J: TRBJ2-7

CDR3: ASSLHRDNEQF
length: 11
V: TRBV11-2
size: -
J: TRBJ2-1

CDR3: ASSPNWDNEQF
length: 11
V: TRBV9
size: many
J: TRBJ2-1

CDR3: ASSLDLGARGNTIY
length: 14
V: TRBV5-1
size: few
J: TRBJ1-3

CDR3: ATSDPASTSTDTQY
length: 14
V: TRBV24-1
size: -
J: TRBJ2-3

CDR3: ASSFSLLTGNYGYT
length: 14
V: TRBV6-5
size: -
J: TRBJ1-2

CDR3: ATSRDRSTQY
length: 10
V: TRBV15
size: many
J: TRBJ2-5

CDR3: ASDLAGALTNTGELF
length: 15
V: TRBV2
size: -
J: TRBJ2-2

CDR3: ASSSSGLHEQY
length: 11
V: TRBV7-3
size: few
J: TRBJ2-7

CDR3: ASSLTHSDGYQPQH
length: 14
V: TRBV12-3/TRBV12-4
size: many
J: TRBJ1-5

CDR3: SVEAGTGANVLT
length: 12
V: TRBV29-1
size: many
J: TRBJ2-6

CDR3: ASSVGTSGATTYYGYT
length: 16
V: TRBV9
size: many
J: TRBJ1-2

CDR3: ASTTQGGLNTEAF
length: 13
V: TRBV12-3/TRBV12-4
size: many
J: TRBJ1-1

CDR3: ASSVTAGRNEKLF
length: 13
V: TRBV9
size: many
J: TRBJ1-4

CDR3: ASRGREGGYT
length: 10
V: TRBV6-5
size: -
J: TRBJ1-2

CDR3: ASSLPTGSFQETQY
length: 14
V: TRBV11-1
size: few
J: TRBJ2-5

CDR3: ASSENRGRPLELF
length: 13
V: TRBV6-1
size: few
J: TRBJ2-2